The 12 T cell receptor beta chains given below trace back to one sample, sequenced in a study of cytomegalovirus exposure and HLA in healthy donors. Here immunoSEQ multiplex PCR was the method, and the copy in TCRdb shows in-frame clones only, minus some. The table records fewer than 250,000 clones, 86% of them present only once. The source material was PBMCs. These receptors were collected from a woman aged 18-29 years in good health and CMV-seronegative.

V is TRBV13 and J is TRBJ1-1, with D perhaps matching TRBD1 (6 bases). This CDR3 is built from 14 residues. Trimming stripped 3 bases from V and 3 bases from J, with 11 bases between. Germline assignment: CDR1 PRHDT and CDR2 FYEKMQ (reference sequence). The CDR3 here is CASSLIQGDTEAFF. DNA of the CDR3: TGTGCCAGCAGCTTGATACAGGGTGACACTGAAGCTTTCTTT.

The J gene is TRBJ1-5, the V gene TRBV2; D call uncertain. The CDR3 is 15 amino acids. V lost 7 bases, J lost 3 bases, and 16 bases lay in between. Germline CDR1 and CDR2: SNHLY and FYNNEI. The CDR3 DNA sequence: TGTGCCAGCAAGGCAGGCAGTAACTTCAATCAGCCCCAGCATTTT. Its protein is CASKAGSNFNQPQHF.

J is TRBJ1-1 and V is TRBV30; D not resolved. CDR1 is GTSNPN and CDR2 is SVGIG in the germline V gene (reference sequence). This CDR3 comprises 14 residues. The ends were cut back, 5 bases at V and 1 base at J, with 14 bases in the middle. CDR3 amino acids: CAWAGRTSNTEAFF. Here the CDR3 DNA reads TGTGCCTGGGCGGGGAGGACTTCGAACACTGAAGCTTTCTTT. The whole variable domain, filled in from reference TRBV30 and TRBJ1-1, reads SQTIHQWPATLVQPVGSPLSLECTVEGTSNPNLYWYRQAAGRGLQLLFYSVGIGQISSEVPQNLSASRPQDRQFILSSKKLLLSDSGFYLCAWAGRTSNTEAFFGQGTRLTVV.

V gene TRBV10-3 combines with J gene TRBJ1-2; the match to TRBD1 covers 7 bases. From germline, CDR1 is ENHRY and CDR2 SYGVKD. The length of the CDR3 is 14 residues. The V and J ends lost 4 bases and 0 bases, in that order; junction bases with no gene match: 2. CDR3 sequence (DNA): TGTGCCATCAGTGGGGACAGCCCTAACTATGGCTACACCTTC. It yields the protein CAISGDSPNYGYTF.

This chain connects TRBV5-1 to TRBJ2-2; TRBD2 agrees at 14 bases. After removal of 2 bases from V and 0 bases from J, the junction contained 3 bases not matched to a gene. This CDR3 has 18 residues. Germline loops: CDR1 SGHRS, CDR2 YFSETQ. The CDR3 DNA reads TGCGCCAGCAGCTTTGGACTAGCGGGAGGCCCGAACACCGGGGAGCTGTTTTTT. Its translation: CASSFGLAGGPNTGELFF.

CDR3 residues: CAWSAEGTSLNEQFF. CDR3 bases: TGTGCCTGGAGTGCCGAAGGGACTAGTCTCAATGAGCAGTTCTTC. The chain uses TRBV30 and TRBJ2-1; TRBD2 aligns across 8 bases. CDR3 length: 15 amino acids. CDR1 is GTSNPN and CDR2 is SVGIG in the germline V gene (reference sequence). Losses at the gene ends were 1 base for V and 6 bases for J; bases not matched to a gene: 8.

The gene calls are TRBV25-1 and TRBJ1-1; TRBD1 might be the D (6 bases). CDR1 and CDR2 (germline): MGHDK, SYGVNS. The V end was cut by 7 bases, the J end by 0 bases, with 15 bases between. The CDR3 runs 15 residues. CDR3 in DNA: TGTGCCAGCATGGAGACAGGAGCCATGAACACTGAAGCTTTCTTT. Translation gives CASMETGAMNTEAFF.

The genes are TRBV7-8 and TRBJ2-1, with D perhaps matching TRBD2 (6 bases). Germline loops: CDR1 SGHVS, CDR2 FQNEAQ. V lost 5 bases and J lost 5, with 16 bases in between. This CDR3 region has 15 residues. Here the CDR3 reads CASSPGLLPNNEQFF. The CDR3 nucleotides read TGTGCCAGCAGCCCAGGACTACTCCCTAACAATGAGCAGTTCTTC. The full variable domain, its missing parts supplied by reference TRBV7-8 and TRBJ2-1, is GAGVSQSPRYKVAKRGQDVALRCDPISGHVSLFWYQQALGQGPEFLTYFQNEAQLDKSGLPSDRFFAERPEGSVSTLKIQRTQQEDSAVYLCASSPGLLPNNEQFFGPGTRLTVL.

The gene calls are TRBV13 and TRBJ1-1; D may be TRBD1 (5 bases). With 1 base removed from V and 7 bases from J, the gap between germline ends came to 13 bases. In germline, CDR1 is PRHDT, CDR2 FYEKMQ (reference sequence). This CDR3 comprises 14 residues. CDR3 nucleotides: TGTGCCAGCAGCTTAGTGGTCGGGGGGGATGAAGCTTTCTTT. This gives the protein CASSLVVGGDEAFF.

J is TRBJ2-5 and V is TRBV5-4; D may be TRBD1 (5 bases). This CDR3 contains 13 residues. The V gene lost 7 bases and the J gene lost 2 bases, with 12 bases spanning the gap. The germline V gene has CDR1 SGHNT and CDR2 YYREEE (reference sequence). Written as DNA, the CDR3 is TGTGCCAGCGAGCAGGGTGGGCAAGAGACCCAGTACTTC. Translated: CASEQGGQETQYF.

V gene TRBV19 combines with J gene TRBJ1-1; the D gene is possibly TRBD1 (5 bases). Germline CDR1 reads LNHDA; CDR2 reads SQIVND (reference sequence). With 5 bases removed from V and 8 bases from J, the gap between germline ends came to 15 bases. CDR3 length: 13 residues. The CDR3 bases are TGTGCCAGTAGTCCCGATTGGGGGGAAGAAGCTTTCTTT. Encoded protein: CASSPDWGEEAFF.

The rearrangement uses TRBV9 and TRBJ2-5; 10 nucleotides agree with TRBD2. The germline gives CDR1 SGDLS, CDR2 YYNGEE. J gave up 2 bases and V 3 bases, and 4 bases lay outside the gene matches. The CDR3 covers 15 residues. CDR3 residues: CASSDVSGGQETQYF. Here the CDR3 DNA reads TGTGCCAGCAGCGATGTTAGCGGGGGGCAAGAGACCCAGTACTTC.